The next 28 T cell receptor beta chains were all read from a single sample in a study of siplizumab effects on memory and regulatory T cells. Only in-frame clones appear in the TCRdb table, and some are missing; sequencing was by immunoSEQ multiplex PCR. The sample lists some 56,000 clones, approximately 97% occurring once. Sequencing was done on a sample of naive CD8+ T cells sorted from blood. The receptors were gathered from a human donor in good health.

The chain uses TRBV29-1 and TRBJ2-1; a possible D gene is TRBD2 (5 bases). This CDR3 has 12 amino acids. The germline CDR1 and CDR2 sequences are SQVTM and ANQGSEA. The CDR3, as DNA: TGCAACATACTAGGCCTGTCCAATGAGCAGTTCTTC. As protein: CNILGLSNEQFF.

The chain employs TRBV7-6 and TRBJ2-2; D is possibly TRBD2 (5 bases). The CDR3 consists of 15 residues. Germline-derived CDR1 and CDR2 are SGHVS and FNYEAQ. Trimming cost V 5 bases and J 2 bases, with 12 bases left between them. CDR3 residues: CASSPTRANTGELFF. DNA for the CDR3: TGTGCCAGCAGCCCAACGCGGGCCAACACCGGGGAGCTGTTTTTT.

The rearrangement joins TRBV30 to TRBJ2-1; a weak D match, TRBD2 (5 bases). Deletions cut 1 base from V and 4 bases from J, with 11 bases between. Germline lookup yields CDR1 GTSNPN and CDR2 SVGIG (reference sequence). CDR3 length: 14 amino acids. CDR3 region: CAWSELARYNEQFF. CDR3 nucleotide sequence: TGTGCCTGGAGTGAGTTAGCGAGGTACAATGAGCAGTTCTTC.

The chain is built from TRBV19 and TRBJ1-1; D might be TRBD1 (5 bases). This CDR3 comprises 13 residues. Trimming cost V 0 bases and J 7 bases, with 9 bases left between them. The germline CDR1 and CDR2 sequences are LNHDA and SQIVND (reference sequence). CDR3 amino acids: CASSIDRDGEAFF. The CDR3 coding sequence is TGTGCCAGTAGTATAGACAGGGATGGTGAAGCTTTCTTT. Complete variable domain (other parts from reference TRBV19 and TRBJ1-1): DGGITQSPKYLFRKEGQNVTLSCEQNLNHDAMYWYRQDPGQGLRLIYYSQIVNDFQKGDIAEGYSVSREKKESFPLTVTSAQKNPTAFYLCASSIDRDGEAFFGQGTRLTVV.

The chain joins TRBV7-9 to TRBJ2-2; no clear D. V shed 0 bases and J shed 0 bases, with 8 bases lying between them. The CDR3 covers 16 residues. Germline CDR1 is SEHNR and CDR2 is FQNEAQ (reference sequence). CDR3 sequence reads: CASSLADGSNTGELFF. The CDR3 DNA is TGTGCCAGCAGCTTAGCGGACGGCTCGAACACCGGGGAGCTGTTTTTT.

Here the CDR3 DNA reads TGTGCCAGCAGCGTAGACGCGGGAGCTGAGCAGTTCTTC. The encoded protein is CASSVDAGAEQFF. V and J are TRBV9 and TRBJ2-1; 7 nucleotides agree with TRBD2. Germline V gene sequence: CDR1 SGDLS, CDR2 YYNGEE. The J segment lost 9 bases and the V segment lost 0 bases, leaving 3 bases of the junction unmatched. The CDR3 has 13 residues. The full variable domain, with the rest looked up from reference TRBV9 and TRBJ2-1, is DSGVTQTPKHLITATGQRVTLRCSPRSGDLSVYWYQQSLDQGLQFLIQYYNGEERAKGNILERFSAQQFPDLHSELNLSSLELGDSALYFCASSVDAGAEQFFGPGTRLTVL.

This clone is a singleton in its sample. In DNA form, the CDR3 reads TGTGCCAGCAGCTATACAGGGAAAGGTTACAATGAGCAGTTCTTC. Translation gives CASSYTGKGYNEQFF. The V gene is TRBV13, the J gene TRBJ2-1; tentative D call: TRBD1 (6 bases). The CDR3 runs to 15 residues. Germline lookup yields CDR1 PRHDT and CDR2 FYEKMQ (reference sequence). V was shortened by 4 bases and J by 4 bases, with 14 bases between the two germline ends.

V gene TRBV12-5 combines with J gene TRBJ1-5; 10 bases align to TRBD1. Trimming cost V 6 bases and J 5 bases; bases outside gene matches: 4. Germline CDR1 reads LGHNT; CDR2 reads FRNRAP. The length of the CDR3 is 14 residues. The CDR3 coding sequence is TGTGCTAGTGGCGGGACAGGGGTTTATCAGCCCCAGCATTTT. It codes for CASGGTGVYQPQHF.

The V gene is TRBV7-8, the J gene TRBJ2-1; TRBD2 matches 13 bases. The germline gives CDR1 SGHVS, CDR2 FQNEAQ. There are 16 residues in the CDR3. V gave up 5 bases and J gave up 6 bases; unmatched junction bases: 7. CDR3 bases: TGTGCCAGCAGCGGCTTTACTAGCGGGAGGGCCAATGAGCAGTTCTTC. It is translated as CASSGFTSGRANEQFF.

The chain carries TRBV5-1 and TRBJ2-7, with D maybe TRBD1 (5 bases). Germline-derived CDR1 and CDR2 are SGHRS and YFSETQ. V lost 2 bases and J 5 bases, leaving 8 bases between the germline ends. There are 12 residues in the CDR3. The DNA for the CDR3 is TGCGCCAGCAGCTTCCAGGGAAACGAGCAGTACTTC. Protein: CASSFQGNEQYF. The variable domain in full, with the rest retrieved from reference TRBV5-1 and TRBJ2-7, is KAGVTQTPRYLIKTRGQQVTLSCSPISGHRSVSWYQQTPGQGLQFLFEYFSETQRNKGNFPGRFSGRQFSNSRSEMNVSTLELGDSALYLCASSFQGNEQYFGPGTRLTVT.

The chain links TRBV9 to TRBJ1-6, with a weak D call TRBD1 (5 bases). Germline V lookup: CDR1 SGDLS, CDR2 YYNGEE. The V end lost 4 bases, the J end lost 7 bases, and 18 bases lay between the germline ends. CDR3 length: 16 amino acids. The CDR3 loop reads CASSPRAGTLNSPLHF. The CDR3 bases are TGTGCCAGCAGCCCCCGAGCGGGGACGTTGAATTCACCCCTCCACTTT.

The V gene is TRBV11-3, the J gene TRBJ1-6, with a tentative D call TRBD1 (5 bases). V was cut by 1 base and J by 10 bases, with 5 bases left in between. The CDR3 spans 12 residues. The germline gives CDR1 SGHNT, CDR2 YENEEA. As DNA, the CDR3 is TGTGCCAGCAGCTTAGGGGGGTCACCCCTCCACTTT. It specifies CASSLGGSPLHF. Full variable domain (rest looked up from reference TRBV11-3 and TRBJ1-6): EAGVVQSPRYKIIEKKQPVAFWCNPISGHNTLYWYLQNLGQGPELLIRYENEEAVDDSQLPKDRFSAERLKGVDSTLKIQPAELGDSAVYLCASSLGGSPLHFGNGTRLTVT.

As DNA, the CDR3 is TGTGCCAGCAGTACCCGACCCAGCGGCAATGAAAAACTGTTTTTT. The encoded protein is CASSTRPSGNEKLFF. V is TRBV27 and J is TRBJ1-4; D is ambiguous. Germline V lookup: CDR1 MNHEY, CDR2 SMNVEV (reference sequence). Trimming removed 5 bases at V and 5 bases at J, with 15 bases between. The CDR3 is 15 amino acids.

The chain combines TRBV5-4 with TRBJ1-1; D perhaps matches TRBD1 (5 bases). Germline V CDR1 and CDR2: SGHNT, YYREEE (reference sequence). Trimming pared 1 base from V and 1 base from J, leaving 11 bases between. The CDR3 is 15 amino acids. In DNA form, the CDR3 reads TGTGCCAGCAGCTTGAAGCGGGGACGGAACACTGAAGCTTTCTTT. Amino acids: CASSLKRGRNTEAFF.

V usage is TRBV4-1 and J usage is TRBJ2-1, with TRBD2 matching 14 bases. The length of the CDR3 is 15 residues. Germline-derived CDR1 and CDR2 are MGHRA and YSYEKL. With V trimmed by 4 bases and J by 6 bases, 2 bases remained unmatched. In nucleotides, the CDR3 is TGCGCCAGCAGCCTGACTAGCGGGAGGGGCAATGAGCAGTTCTTC. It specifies CASSLTSGRGNEQFF.

In DNA, the CDR3 is TGTGCCAGCAGCGTTCTCAGCACAGATACGCAGTATTTT. This gives the protein CASSVLSTDTQYF. The gene calls are TRBV9 and TRBJ2-3; D call uncertain. CDR3 size: 13 residues. In germline, CDR1 is SGDLS, CDR2 YYNGEE. V was pared by 2 bases and J by 0 bases, with 4 bases between.

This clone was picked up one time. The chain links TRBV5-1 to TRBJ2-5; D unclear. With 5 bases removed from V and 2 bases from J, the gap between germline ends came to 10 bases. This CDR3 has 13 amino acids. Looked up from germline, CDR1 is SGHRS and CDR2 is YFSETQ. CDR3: CASRPPTQETQYF. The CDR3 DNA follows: TGCGCCAGCAGACCACCTACACAAGAGACCCAGTACTTC.

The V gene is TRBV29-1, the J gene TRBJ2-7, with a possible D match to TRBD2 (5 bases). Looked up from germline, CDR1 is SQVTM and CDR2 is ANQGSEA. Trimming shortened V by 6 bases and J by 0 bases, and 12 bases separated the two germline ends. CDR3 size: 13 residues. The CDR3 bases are TGCAGCGTCGCTAGGGCGGGCTCCTACGAGCAGTACTTC. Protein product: CSVARAGSYEQYF.

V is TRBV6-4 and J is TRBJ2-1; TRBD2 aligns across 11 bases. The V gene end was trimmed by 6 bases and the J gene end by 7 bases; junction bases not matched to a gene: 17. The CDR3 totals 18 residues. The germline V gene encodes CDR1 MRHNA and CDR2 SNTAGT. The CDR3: CASSPTGVPGLADNEQFF. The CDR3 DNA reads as TGTGCCAGCAGCCCCACAGGGGTCCCGGGACTAGCGGATAATGAGCAGTTCTTC.

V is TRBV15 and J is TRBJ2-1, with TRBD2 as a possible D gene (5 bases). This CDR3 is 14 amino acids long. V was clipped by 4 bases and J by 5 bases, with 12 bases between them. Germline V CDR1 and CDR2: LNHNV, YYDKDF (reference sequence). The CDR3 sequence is CATSTSGTHNEQFF. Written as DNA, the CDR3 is TGTGCCACCAGCACTTCGGGAACCCACAATGAGCAGTTCTTC.

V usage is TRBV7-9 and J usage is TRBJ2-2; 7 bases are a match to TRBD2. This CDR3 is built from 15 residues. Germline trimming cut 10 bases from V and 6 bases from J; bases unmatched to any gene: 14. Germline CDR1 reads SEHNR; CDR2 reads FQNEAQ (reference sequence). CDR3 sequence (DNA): TGTGCCACCCAATTGGGCGGGAGTACCGCCGGGGAGCTGTTTTTT. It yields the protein CATQLGGSTAGELFF.

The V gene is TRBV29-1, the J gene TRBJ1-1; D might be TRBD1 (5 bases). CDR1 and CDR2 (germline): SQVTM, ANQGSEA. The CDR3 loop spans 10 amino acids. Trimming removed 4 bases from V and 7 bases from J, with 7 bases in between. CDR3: CSVGGVEAFF. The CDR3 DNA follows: TGCAGCGTTGGGGGGGTTGAAGCTTTCTTT.

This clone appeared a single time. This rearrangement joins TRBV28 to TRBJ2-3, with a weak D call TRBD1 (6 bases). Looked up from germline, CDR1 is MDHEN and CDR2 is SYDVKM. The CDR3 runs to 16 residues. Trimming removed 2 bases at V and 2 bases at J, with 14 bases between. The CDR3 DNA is TGTGCCAGCAGTTTAGGAACAGGGTGGATCACAGATACGCAGTATTTT. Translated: CASSLGTGWITDTQYF. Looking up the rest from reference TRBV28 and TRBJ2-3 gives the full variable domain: DVKVTQSSRYLVKRTGEKVFLECVQDMDHENMFWYRQDPGLGLRLIYFSYDVKMKEKGDIPEGYSVSREKKERFSLILESASTNQTSMYLCASSLGTGWITDTQYFGPGTRLTVL.

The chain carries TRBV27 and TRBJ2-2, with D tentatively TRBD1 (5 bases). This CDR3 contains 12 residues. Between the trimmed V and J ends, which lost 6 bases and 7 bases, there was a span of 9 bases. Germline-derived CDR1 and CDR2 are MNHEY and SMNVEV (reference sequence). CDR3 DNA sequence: TGTGCCAGCAGCCTCACAGGCGGGGAGCTGTTTTTT. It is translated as CASSLTGGELFF.

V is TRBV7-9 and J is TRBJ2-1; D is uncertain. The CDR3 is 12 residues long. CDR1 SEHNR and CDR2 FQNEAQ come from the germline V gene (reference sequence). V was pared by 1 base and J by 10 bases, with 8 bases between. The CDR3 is CASSLGPEEQFF. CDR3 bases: TGTGCCAGCAGCTTAGGTCCAGAGGAGCAGTTCTTC.

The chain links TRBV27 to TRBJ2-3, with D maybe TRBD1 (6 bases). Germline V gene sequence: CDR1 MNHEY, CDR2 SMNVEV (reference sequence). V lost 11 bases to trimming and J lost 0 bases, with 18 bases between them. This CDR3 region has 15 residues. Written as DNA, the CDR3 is TGTGCCGCTCAAAGGGTCGGACAGAGCACAGATACGCAGTATTTT. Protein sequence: CAAQRVGQSTDTQYF.

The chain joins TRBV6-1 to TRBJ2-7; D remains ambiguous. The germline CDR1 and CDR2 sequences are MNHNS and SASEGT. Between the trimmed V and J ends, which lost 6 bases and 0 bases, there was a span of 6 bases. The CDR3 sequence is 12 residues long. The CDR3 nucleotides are TGTGCCAGCAGCGCTGACTCCTACGAGCAGTACTTC. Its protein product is CASSADSYEQYF.

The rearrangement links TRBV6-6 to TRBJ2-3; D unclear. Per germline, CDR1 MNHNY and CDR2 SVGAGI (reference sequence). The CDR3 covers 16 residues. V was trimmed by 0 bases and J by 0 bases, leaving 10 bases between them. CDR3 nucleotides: TGTGCCAGCAGTTACTCGAAAATCCTAAGCACAGATACGCAGTATTTT. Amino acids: CASSYSKILSTDTQYF.